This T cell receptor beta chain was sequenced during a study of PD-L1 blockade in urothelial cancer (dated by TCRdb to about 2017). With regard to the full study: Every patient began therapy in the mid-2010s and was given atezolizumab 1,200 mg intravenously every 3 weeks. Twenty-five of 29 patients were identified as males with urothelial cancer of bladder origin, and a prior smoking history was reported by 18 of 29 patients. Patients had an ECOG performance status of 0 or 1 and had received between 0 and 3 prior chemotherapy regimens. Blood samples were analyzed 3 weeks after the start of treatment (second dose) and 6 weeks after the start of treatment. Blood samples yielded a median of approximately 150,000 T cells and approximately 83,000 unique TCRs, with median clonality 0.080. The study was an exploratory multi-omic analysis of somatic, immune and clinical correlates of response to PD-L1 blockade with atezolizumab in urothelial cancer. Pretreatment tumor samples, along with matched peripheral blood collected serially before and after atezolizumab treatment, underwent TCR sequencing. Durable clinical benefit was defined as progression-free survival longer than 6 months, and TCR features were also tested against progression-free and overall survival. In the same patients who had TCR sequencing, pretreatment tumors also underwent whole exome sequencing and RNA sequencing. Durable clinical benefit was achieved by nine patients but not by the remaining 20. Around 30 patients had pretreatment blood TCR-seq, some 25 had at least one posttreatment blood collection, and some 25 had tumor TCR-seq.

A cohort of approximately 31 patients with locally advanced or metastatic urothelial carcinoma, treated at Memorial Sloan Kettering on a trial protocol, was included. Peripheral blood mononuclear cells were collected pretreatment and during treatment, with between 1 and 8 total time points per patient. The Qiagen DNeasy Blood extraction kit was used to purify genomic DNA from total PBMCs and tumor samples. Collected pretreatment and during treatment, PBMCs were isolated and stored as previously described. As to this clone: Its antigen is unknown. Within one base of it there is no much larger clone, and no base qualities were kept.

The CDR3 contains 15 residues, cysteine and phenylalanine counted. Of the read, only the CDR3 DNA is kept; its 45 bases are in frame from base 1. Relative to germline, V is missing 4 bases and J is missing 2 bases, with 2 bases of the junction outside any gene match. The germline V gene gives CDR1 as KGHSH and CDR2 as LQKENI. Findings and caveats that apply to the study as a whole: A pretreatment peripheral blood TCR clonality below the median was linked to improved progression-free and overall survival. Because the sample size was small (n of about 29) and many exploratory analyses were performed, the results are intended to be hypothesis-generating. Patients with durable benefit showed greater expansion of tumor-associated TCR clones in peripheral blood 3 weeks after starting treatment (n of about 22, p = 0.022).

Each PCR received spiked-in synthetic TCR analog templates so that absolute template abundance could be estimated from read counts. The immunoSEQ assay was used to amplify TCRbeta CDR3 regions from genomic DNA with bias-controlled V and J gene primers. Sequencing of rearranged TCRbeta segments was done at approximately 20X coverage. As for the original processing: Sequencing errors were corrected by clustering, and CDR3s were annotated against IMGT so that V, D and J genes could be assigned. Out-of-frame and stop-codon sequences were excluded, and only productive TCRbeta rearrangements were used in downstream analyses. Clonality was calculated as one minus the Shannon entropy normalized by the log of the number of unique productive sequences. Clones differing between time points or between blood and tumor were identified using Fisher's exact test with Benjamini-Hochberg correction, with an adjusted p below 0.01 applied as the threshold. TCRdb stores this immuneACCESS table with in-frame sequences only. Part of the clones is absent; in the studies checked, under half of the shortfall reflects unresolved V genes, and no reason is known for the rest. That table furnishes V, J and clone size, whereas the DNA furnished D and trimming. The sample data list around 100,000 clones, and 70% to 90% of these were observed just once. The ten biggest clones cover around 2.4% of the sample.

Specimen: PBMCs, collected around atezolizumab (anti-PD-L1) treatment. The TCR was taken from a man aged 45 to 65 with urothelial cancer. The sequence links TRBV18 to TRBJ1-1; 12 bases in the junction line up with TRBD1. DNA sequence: TGTGCCAGCTCACTAGGGACAGGGGGCAACACTGAAGCTTTCTTT. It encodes CASSLGTGGNTEAFF. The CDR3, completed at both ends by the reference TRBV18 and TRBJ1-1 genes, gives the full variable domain NAGVMQNPRHLVRRRGQEARLRCSPMKGHSHVYWYRQLPEEGLKFMVYLQKENIIDESGMPKERFSAEFPKEGPSILRIQQVVRGDSAAYFCASSLGTGGNTEAFFGQGTRLTVV.